The 5 T cell receptor beta chains below were found in one sample sequenced in a study of shared clonotypes between healthy human individuals. Clones were sequenced by immunoSEQ multiplex PCR, and TCRdb holds only the in-frame ones, with some missing. The sample lists fewer than 650,000 clones; roughly 79% were seen once. Sequenced: PBMCs. The receptors shown here come from a woman in her thirties or forties in good health. Some clones in this sample may be carry-over from other donors' samples.

The J gene is TRBJ2-1, the V gene TRBV29-1; TRBD2 matches 9 bases. In germline, CDR1 is SQVTM, CDR2 ANQGSEA. The CDR3 extends over 15 amino acids. V shed 8 bases, J shed 2 bases, and the junction held 10 bases outside the gene matches. CDR3 bases: TGCAGCCTTCGGGAGGCGGGGGGGCCCTACAATGAGCAGTTCTTC. The encoded protein is CSLREAGGPYNEQFF.

This clone was counted ten times or more. The V gene is TRBV2, the J gene TRBJ1-2; 12 bases are shared with TRBD1. V dropped 5 bases and J dropped 5; count of bases not matched to a gene: 6. The CDR3 is made up of 15 amino acids. Germline V gene data show CDR1 as SNHLY and CDR2 as FYNNEI. The CDR3 DNA follows: TGTGCCAGCAGTCGGGACAGGGGGCAAGGGTATGGCTACACCTTC. It codes for CASSRDRGQGYGYTF.

This clone was counted a few times. The chain uses TRBV6-4 and TRBJ2-2, with 9 positions matching TRBD1. The junction had 2 bases not matched to a gene; V was cut back by 3 bases and J by 3 bases. Germline assignment: CDR1 MRHNA and CDR2 SNTAGT. The CDR3 runs to 15 residues. CDR3 region: CASSERDRDTGELFF. CDR3 DNA: TGTGCCAGCAGTGAGCGGGACAGGGACACCGGGGAGCTGTTTTTT.

This sequence joins TRBV19 and TRBJ1-2; 7 bases agree with TRBD1. CDR1 is LNHDA and CDR2 is SQIVND in the germline V gene (reference sequence). The J segment lost 4 bases and the V segment lost 1 base, leaving 3 bases of the junction unmatched. The CDR3 has 14 residues. CDR3 DNA sequence: TGTGCCAGTAGTATAGGGGGACAGCGCTATGGCTACACCTTC. This encodes CASSIGGQRYGYTF.

This rearrangement joins TRBV28 to TRBJ2-7; a possible D gene is TRBD2 (6 bases). Between the trimmed V and J ends, which lost 4 bases and 0 bases, there was a span of 16 bases. Germline V lookup: CDR1 MDHEN, CDR2 SYDVKM. The CDR3 extends over 16 amino acids. CDR3 DNA sequence: TGTGCCAGCAGTTCACCAGCGTCGGGAGCCTCCTACGAGCAGTACTTC. Translating it yields CASSSPASGASYEQYF.